The next 23 T cell receptor beta chains were all read from a single sample in a study of cytomegalovirus exposure and HLA in healthy donors. The PCR used 60 Vbeta and 13 Jbeta primers. Libraries were prepared by immunoSEQ multiplex PCR; TCRdb keeps only in-frame clonotypes and omits some of them. Of over 100,000 clones listed, approximately 80% are singletons. The sample was PBMCs. All receptors derive from a middle-aged woman in good health and CMV-seronegative.

This sequence joins TRBV7-8 and TRBJ1-2; a weak D match, TRBD1 (6 bases). V shed 2 bases and J shed 3 bases, with 13 bases lying between them. The length of the CDR3 is 15 residues. Germline V lookup: CDR1 SGHVS, CDR2 FQNEAQ. CDR3 in DNA: TGTGCCAGCAGCTTAACAGGGCGGTCTGACTATGGCTACACCTTC. Amino acid sequence: CASSLTGRSDYGYTF.

Only a few counts were recorded for this clone. The chain is built from TRBV30 and TRBJ1-5; 8 bases match TRBD1. CDR3 size: 15 residues. Germline V gene lookup returns CDR1 GTSNPN and CDR2 SVGIG (reference sequence). The trim removed 0 bases at V and 5 bases at J, leaving 6 bases unmatched. Written as DNA, the CDR3 is TGTGCCTGGAGTGTATCGGACAGGGATGATCAGCCCCAGCATTTT. Translation: CAWSVSDRDDQPQHF.

The chain employs TRBV5-1 and TRBJ2-7; D is undetermined. Looked up from germline, CDR1 is SGHRS and CDR2 is YFSETQ. Trimming cost V 0 bases and J 2 bases, with 9 bases left between them. This CDR3 region has 14 residues. The CDR3 sequence: CASSLDSRPYEQYF. Here the CDR3 DNA reads TGCGCCAGCAGCTTGGACAGCCGCCCCTACGAGCAGTACTTC.

This clone showed up just a few times. CDR3 sequence: CASPSGGRDTIYF. The CDR3 DNA is TGTGCCAGCCCTTCGGGGGGCCGTGACACCATATATTTT. The chain uses TRBV7-9 and TRBJ1-3; D possibly corresponds to TRBD1 (6 bases). Trimming shortened V by 8 bases and J by 8 bases, and 16 bases separated the two germline ends. Germline lookup yields CDR1 SEHNR and CDR2 FQNEAQ (reference sequence). This CDR3 is built from 13 residues. The entire variable domain, with the rest obtained from reference TRBV7-9 and TRBJ1-3, is as follows: DTGVSQNPRHKITKRGQNVTFRCDPISEHNRLYWYRQTLGQGPEFLTYFQNEAQLEKSRLLSDRFSAERPKGSFSTLEIQRTEQGDSAMYLCASPSGGRDTIYFGEGSWLTVV.

The DNA for the CDR3 is TGTGCCAGCCGGGGGGGTACTAATGAAAAACTGTTTTTT. The encoded protein is CASRGGTNEKLFF. The chain couples TRBV28 to TRBJ1-4; TRBD1 might be the D (5 bases). The CDR3 extends over 13 amino acids. The V gene lost 8 bases and the J gene lost 2 bases, with 9 bases spanning the gap. Germline V CDR1 and CDR2: MDHEN, SYDVKM.

The rearrangement joins TRBV4-3 to TRBJ1-3; no clear D gene. The CDR3 has 15 amino acids. Germline-derived CDR1 and CDR2 are LGHNA and YSLEER. Trimming cost V 1 base and J 0 bases, with 7 bases left between them. Here the CDR3 reads CASSQVRSSGNTIYF. The CDR3 DNA sequence: TGCGCCAGCAGCCAAGTTAGAAGCTCTGGAAACACCATATATTTT.

The chain is built from TRBV25-1 and TRBJ2-3, with a weak D call TRBD1 (6 bases). The CDR3 loop spans 16 amino acids. V lost 5 bases, J lost 5 bases, and 20 bases lay in between. CDR1 is MGHDK and CDR2 is SYGVNS in the germline V gene. CDR3 region: CASSTTLTGYGDTQYF. DNA for the CDR3: TGTGCCAGCAGTACCACCCTAACAGGGTACGGAGATACGCAGTATTTT.

This clone came up once. The V call is TRBV14, the J call TRBJ1-3; 9 nucleotides line up with TRBD1. V lost 4 bases and J lost 8; bases outside the gene matches: 12. The CDR3 totals 16 residues. The germline gives CDR1 SGHDN, CDR2 FVKESK. The DNA of the CDR3 is TGTGCCAGCAGCCGCCCGGGACAGGGTCCTACGGACACCATATATTTT. Protein sequence: CASSRPGQGPTDTIYF.

The table lists this clone with a few counts. The V call is TRBV7-8, the J call TRBJ1-1, with 8 bases aligning to TRBD1. This CDR3 is built from 18 residues. Germline CDR1 and CDR2: SGHVS and FQNEAQ. V was pared by 5 bases and J by 5 bases, with 19 bases of the junction left unmatched. The DNA for the CDR3 is TGTGCCAGCAGCCTTACTGGGGAATCCGATGGGACAGGTACTGAAGCTTTCTTT. This translates into CASSLTGESDGTGTEAFF.

V gene TRBV28 combines with J gene TRBJ2-7; 7 bases are a match to TRBD1. V was clipped by 6 bases and J by 4 bases; unmatched bases: 3. CDR3 length equals 12 residues. CDR1 and CDR2 from the germline V gene are MDHEN and SYDVKM. The CDR3 region has the DNA TGTGCCAGCAGGACAGGGCTGTACGAGCAGTACTTC. Its protein product is CASRTGLYEQYF.

J is TRBJ1-1 and V is TRBV7-9; D might be TRBD1 (6 bases). This CDR3 region has 11 residues. The V gene lost 1 base and the J gene lost 10 bases, with 7 bases spanning the gap. In germline, CDR1 is SEHNR, CDR2 FQNEAQ (reference sequence). CDR3 DNA: TGTGCCAGCAGCTTAGGAGGGGGAGCTTTCTTT. Protein sequence: CASSLGGGAFF.

The rearrangement links TRBV7-2 to TRBJ2-4, with 8 positions matching TRBD2. CDR3 size: 14 residues. Germline V lookup: CDR1 SGHTA, CDR2 FQGNSA. Trimming took 5 bases from V and 9 from J; bases not matched to a gene: 9. For the CDR3, the DNA is TGTGCCAGCAGCGCCACACGCCGGGAGGGCATTCAGTACTTC. Protein sequence: CASSATRREGIQYF.

The genes are TRBV29-1 and TRBJ2-3; 8 bases line up with TRBD2. Germline V gene data show CDR1 as SQVTM and CDR2 as ANQGSEA. The trim removed 7 bases at V and 0 bases at J, leaving 9 bases unmatched. The CDR3 loop spans 15 amino acids. The CDR3 bases are TGCAGCGATGCCGGGGGGGCAGGCAGCACAGATACGCAGTATTTT. Residues: CSDAGGAGSTDTQYF.

The chain carries TRBV5-1 and TRBJ2-2; 10 nucleotides align to TRBD2. The CDR3 runs to 16 residues. Germline V CDR1 and CDR2: SGHRS, YFSETQ. Unmatched junction bases numbered 5, after V lost 0 bases and J lost 6 bases. The CDR3 bases are TGCGCCAGCAGCTTGGTTACTAGCGGGATCTCCGGGGAGCTGTTTTTT. Translation: CASSLVTSGISGELFF.

This clone was counted between two and nine times. The V and J genes are TRBV10-3 and TRBJ1-5; 12 bases match TRBD1. The CDR3 extends over 16 amino acids. The trim removed 4 bases at V and 7 bases at J, leaving 8 bases unmatched. From germline, CDR1 is ENHRY and CDR2 SYGVKD. As DNA, the CDR3 is TGTGCCATCAGTGCCGGGACAGGGGGCCAGGTCCAGCCCCAGCATTTT. As protein: CAISAGTGGQVQPQHF.

V gene TRBV29-1 combines with J gene TRBJ1-2; 8 bases are a match to TRBD1. This CDR3 has 13 residues. CDR1 SQVTM and CDR2 ANQGSEA come from the germline V gene. J lost 7 bases, V lost 6 bases, and 10 bases had no gene match. The CDR3 nucleotides are TGCAGCGTCGAGACAGGGGCTCGAAGTGGCTACACCTTC. As protein: CSVETGARSGYTF.

The chain has TRBV11-2 and TRBJ1-4; weak D call: TRBD1 (5 bases). V was cut by 1 base and J by 8 bases, with 11 bases left in between. CDR1 and CDR2 from the germline V gene are SGHAT and FQNNGV. CDR3 length equals 14 residues. CDR3 in amino acids: CASSLGRVGEKLFF. In DNA form, the CDR3 reads TGTGCCAGCAGCTTAGGCAGGGTGGGAGAAAAACTGTTTTTT. Full variable domain (outside the CDR3, taken from reference TRBV11-2 and TRBJ1-4): EAGVAQSPRYKIIEKRQSVAFWCNPISGHATLYWYQQILGQGPKLLIQFQNNGVVDDSQLPKDRFSAERLKGVDSTLKIQPAKLEDSAVYLCASSLGRVGEKLFFGSGTQLSVL.

This clone was seen only a few times. The V call is TRBV9, the J call TRBJ2-2, with 11 bases fitting TRBD2. This CDR3 is built from 17 residues. The trim removed 4 bases at V and 5 bases at J, leaving 10 bases unmatched. Germline values: CDR1 SGDLS, CDR2 YYNGEE. CDR3 loop: CASSHTLAGAHTGELFF. The CDR3 coding sequence is TGTGCCAGCAGCCACACACTAGCGGGGGCTCATACCGGGGAGCTGTTTTTT.

The V gene is TRBV6-1, the J gene TRBJ2-1; D remains unclear. Trimming removed 5 bases at V and 8 bases at J, with 7 bases between. There are 11 residues in the CDR3. Germline loops: CDR1 MNHNS, CDR2 SASEGT. CDR3 region: CASSLSYEQFF. The CDR3 coding sequence is TGTGCCAGCAGTCTGTCGTATGAGCAGTTCTTC.

V and J are TRBV5-6 and TRBJ1-5; no clear D. Trimming pared 1 base from V and 7 bases from J, leaving 9 bases between. Germline CDR1 reads SGHDT; CDR2 reads YYEEEE. The CDR3 covers 13 residues. In nucleotides, the CDR3 is TGTGCCAGCAGCTTGTCGGTGGTACAGCCCCAGCATTTT. This encodes CASSLSVVQPQHF.

The V and J genes are TRBV15 and TRBJ1-4, with a weak D call TRBD1 (5 bases). CDR3 length: 13 amino acids. With 9 bases removed from V and 3 bases from J, the gap between germline ends came to 11 bases. The V gene's germline CDR1 is LNHNV and CDR2 YYDKDF (reference sequence). This CDR3 reads CATEQGSNEKLFF. CDR3 in DNA: TGTGCCACGGAGCAGGGATCTAATGAAAAACTGTTTTTT.

This chain connects TRBV6-1 to TRBJ2-2, with 9 bases lining up with TRBD1. J was trimmed by 4 bases and V by 4 bases; bases with no gene match: 4. Looked up from germline, CDR1 is MNHNS and CDR2 is SASEGT. This CDR3 region has 15 residues. The CDR3 bases are TGTGCCAGCAGTGCTCGACAGGGGGGCACCGGGGAGCTGTTTTTT. It specifies CASSARQGGTGELFF.

The chain uses TRBV4-3 and TRBJ2-3, with 8 bases lining up with TRBD2. Germline CDR1 and CDR2: LGHNA and YSLEER. The CDR3 is 16 amino acids. V shed 1 base and J 7 bases; nucleotides not matched to a gene: 10. CDR3 nucleotides: TGCGCCAGCAGCCAAGGGGTGGTAGCGGGGAGTAATACGCAGTATTTT. Its protein is CASSQGVVAGSNTQYF.